These T cell receptor beta chains were read from a single sample in a study of PD-1 blockade in mismatch repair-deficient tumors. Using immunoSEQ multiplex PCR, the repertoire was profiled, and TCRdb retains in-frame clones only, with some absent. The sample yields 70,000 to 90,000 clones, about four fifths seen once. Source: peripheral blood, taken 44 weeks after starting pembrolizumab. These receptors all stem from an adult with mismatch repair-deficient cancer. CDR3s include the opening cysteine and the closing phenylalanine or tryptophan. A D gene is named only where the DNA matches it firmly. Rows may omit the clone size; those that give it use once, few, many or a size class.

D gene | clone size | J gene | V gene | CDR3 protein | CDR3 DNA
TRBD1 | few | TRBJ1-5 | TRBV6-6 | CASSYSRGQGNQPQHF | TGTGCCAGCAGTTACTCTAGGGGGCAAGGCAATCAGCCCCAGCATTTT
- | - | TRBJ2-3 | TRBV7-9 | CASSPGTLSTDTQYF | TGTGCCAGCAGCCCCGGGACCCTGAGCACAGATACGCAGTATTTT
- | - | TRBJ2-1 | TRBV7-2 | CASSLGQRNEQFF | TGTGCCAGCAGCTTAGGGCAGCGCAATGAGCAGTTCTTC
- | - | TRBJ1-1 | TRBV7-6 | CASSLGGRTEAFF | TGTGCCAGCAGCTTAGGGGGGAGGACTGAAGCTTTCTTT
- | - | TRBJ2-7 | TRBV19 | CATTLRGLGEQYF | TGTGCCACTACCTTGAGAGGACTGGGGGAGCAGTACTTC
TRBD2 | few | TRBJ2-5 | TRBV7-3 | CASSPGTSAKQETQYF | TGTGCCAGCAGCCCAGGGACTAGCGCAAAACAAGAGACCCAGTACTTC
- | - | TRBJ1-2 | TRBV7-9 | CASSPTGGYGYTF | TGTGCCAGCAGCCCGACGGGTGGATATGGCTACACCTTC
- | - | TRBJ1-5 | TRBV12-5 | CASGTGEAGQPQHF | TGTGCTAGTGGTACCGGGGAAGCGGGTCAGCCCCAGCATTTT
- | - | TRBJ1-2 | TRBV5-5 | CASSWDTYGYTF | TGTGCCAGCAGCTGGGACACCTATGGCTACACCTTC
TRBD2 | - | TRBJ2-7 | TRBV6-6 | CASTRDGGGEQYF | TGTGCCAGCACACGAGATGGGGGGGGCGAGCAGTACTTC
TRBD2 | - | TRBJ2-3 | TRBV28 | CASSRTSRGDTQYF | TGTGCCAGCAGTCGGACTAGCCGAGGGGATACGCAGTATTTT
TRBD2 | - | TRBJ2-3 | TRBV19 | CASTHLAGGPGDTQYF | TGTGCCAGTACCCATCTAGCGGGAGGCCCGGGAGATACGCAGTATTTT
- | - | TRBJ1-3 | TRBV20-1 | CSAFTRNTIYF | TGCAGTGCTTTTACTCGTAACACCATATATTTT
- | once | TRBJ2-1 | TRBV5-8 | CASSFGATEYNEQFF | TGTGCCAGCAGCTTCGGTGCAACCGAATACAATGAGCAGTTCTTC
- | once | TRBJ1-1 | TRBV11-2 | CASSLYAVSNTEAFF | TGTGCCAGCAGCTTATATGCGGTATCCAACACTGAAGCTTTCTTT
TRBD1 | - | TRBJ2-1 | TRBV23-1 | CASRPLDRERDNEQFF | TGCGCCAGCAGACCCCTCGACAGGGAACGGGACAATGAGCAGTTCTTC
- | - | TRBJ1-2 | TRBV6-6 | CASSYLGSYGYTF | TGTGCCAGCAGTTACCTCGGCTCCTATGGCTACACCTTC
- | - | TRBJ1-5 | TRBV6-5 | CASSYGGSNQPQHF | TGTGCCAGCAGTTACGGGGGGAGCAATCAGCCCCAGCATTTT
TRBD1 | - | TRBJ1-4 | TRBV12-5 | CASGRQGSEKLFF | TGTGCTAGTGGTAGACAGGGGAGTGAAAAACTGTTTTTT
- | - | TRBJ2-1 | TRBV7-3 | CASSLVATVGSRVVREQFF | TGTGCCAGCAGCTTAGTCGCCACAGTCGGGAGTAGGGTTGTTCGTGAGCAGTTCTTC
- | - | TRBJ2-1 | TRBV18 | CASSPPSTQYNEQFF | TGTGCCAGCTCACCACCGAGTACCCAATACAATGAGCAGTTCTTC
- | - | TRBJ1-2 | TRBV27 | CASSPLRQVHYGYTF | TGTGCCAGCAGCCCACTCCGACAGGTGCACTATGGCTACACCTTC
TRBD1 | - | TRBJ2-1 | TRBV5-4 | CASIGTGLHNEQFF | TGTGCCAGCATAGGGACAGGTCTCCACAATGAGCAGTTCTTC
- | once | TRBJ1-5 | TRBV10-3 | CAISEGTKFQHF | TGTGCCATCAGTGAGGGAACCAAATTCCAGCATTTT
- | - | TRBJ1-5 | TRBV27 | CASSFKGSNQPQHF | TGTGCCAGCAGTTTTAAGGGGAGCAATCAGCCCCAGCATTTT
- | - | TRBJ2-3 | TRBV29-1 | CSVFLAASTDTQYF | TGCAGCGTCTTCCTAGCTGCTAGCACAGATACGCAGTATTTT
TRBD1 | - | TRBJ2-2 | TRBV4-3 | CASSPSTGGIYGELFF | TGCGCCAGCAGCCCCTCGACAGGGGGGATCTACGGGGAGCTGTTTTTT
- | - | TRBJ1-1 | TRBV11-3 | CASSTRETEAFF | TGTGCCAGCAGCACAAGGGAAACTGAAGCTTTCTTT
- | - | TRBJ2-7 | TRBV7-8 | CASSPSVAGSYEQYF | TGTGCCAGCAGCCCCTCGGTAGCCGGATCCTACGAGCAGTACTTC
- | - | TRBJ1-5 | TRBV6-1 | CASSATGISDQPQHF | TGTGCCAGCAGCGCAACAGGGATCTCCGATCAGCCCCAGCATTTT
- | once | TRBJ2-1 | TRBV5-1 | CASSLDSSPYNEQFF | TGCGCCAGCAGCTTGGACAGCAGCCCCTACAATGAGCAGTTCTTC
- | once | TRBJ2-3 | TRBV5-4 | CASSLVRGGGTDTQYF | TGTGCCAGCAGCTTGGTTCGTGGCGGGGGCACAGATACGCAGTATTTT
TRBD2 | few | TRBJ2-5 | TRBV5-1 | CASSLGLAKETQYF | TGCGCCAGCAGCTTGGGACTAGCTAAAGAGACCCAGTACTTC
- | - | TRBJ1-4 | TRBV7-9 | CASSTGAATNEKLFF | TGTGCCAGCAGCACCGGGGCGGCAACTAATGAAAAACTGTTTTTT
TRBD2 | - | TRBJ2-3 | TRBV9 | CASSAGGRDTQYF | TGTGCCAGCAGCGCGGGAGGGAGGGATACGCAGTATTTT
- | - | TRBJ1-5 | TRBV18 | CASSPNQGSNQPQHF | TGTGCCAGCTCACCTAATCAGGGAAGCAATCAGCCCCAGCATTTT
- | - | TRBJ2-1 | TRBV6-1 | CASSEMPGTQEQFF | TGTGCCAGCAGTGAAATGCCGGGGACGCAGGAGCAGTTCTTC
TRBD2 | - | TRBJ2-6 | TRBV5-1 | CASSLVWREGSGANVLTF | TGCGCCAGCAGCTTGGTATGGCGGGAGGGCTCTGGGGCCAACGTCCTGACTTTC
- | - | TRBJ2-6 | TRBV6-6 | CASSRVAGANVLTF | TGTGCCAGCTCCAGGGTGGCTGGGGCCAACGTCCTGACTTTC
- | - | TRBJ1-5 | TRBV6-6 | CASSTTGGNQPQHF | TGTGCCAGCAGTACGACAGGCGGCAATCAGCCCCAGCATTTT
- | - | TRBJ1-2 | TRBV19 | CASQNFLQGTDLKDYGYTF | TGTGCCAGTCAAAATTTCCTTCAGGGGACCGACCTAAAGGACTATGGCTACACCTTC
TRBD2 | - | TRBJ2-7 | TRBV4-2 | CASSQDSPSGYREQYF | TGTGCCAGCAGCCAAGACTCCCCTAGCGGGTATCGCGAGCAGTACTTC
- | - | TRBJ2-1 | TRBV7-9 | CASKHQSSYNEQFF | TGTGCCAGCAAACACCAGTCTTCCTACAATGAGCAGTTCTTC
- | - | TRBJ2-6 | TRBV4-3 | CASSQDGTGSPGANVLTF | TGCGCCAGCAGCCAAGATGGGACGGGTAGCCCTGGGGCCAACGTCCTGACTTTC
- | - | TRBJ2-5 | TRBV9 | CASSVGGSPGETQYF | TGTGCCAGCAGCGTAGGGGGCTCCCCCGGGGAGACCCAGTACTTC
- | - | TRBJ2-7 | TRBV10-3 | CAVYSGSSYEQYF | TGTGCCGTCTATTCAGGAAGCTCCTACGAGCAGTACTTC
TRBD2 | - | TRBJ2-7 | TRBV7-1 | CASSLEAMGLAGGIYEQYF | TGTGCCAGCAGCTTAGAAGCGATGGGACTAGCGGGAGGGATCTACGAGCAGTACTTC
- | - | TRBJ2-5 | TRBV6-1 | CASSGIGSGQETQYF | TGTGCCAGCAGTGGCATCGGAAGCGGCCAAGAGACCCAGTACTTC
- | - | TRBJ2-1 | TRBV14 | CASSQETGPYSNNEQFF | TGTGCCAGCAGCCAAGAAACAGGGCCCTATAGCAACAATGAGCAGTTCTTC